Following are 26 T cell receptor beta chains from one sample sequenced in a study of shared clonotypes between healthy human individuals. Repertoires were generated with immunoSEQ multiplex PCR, while TCRdb's copy carries only in-frame clones and drops some. This sample has 2.3 million or so clones, with approximately 93% found just once. Sequencing was carried out using naive CD4+ T cells from PBMCs. Documented subset: CD45RA+ positively selected. These receptors all come from a man in his late teens or twenties in good health. Some clones in this sample may be carry-over from other donors' samples.

Only one count was recorded for this clone. The rearrangement links TRBV6-5 to TRBJ2-5, with unresolved D. The CDR3 is made up of 14 amino acids. The V end lost 6 bases, the J end lost 5 bases, and 16 bases lay between the germline ends. The germline CDR1 and CDR2 sequences are MNHEY and SVGAGI. Here the CDR3 DNA reads TGTGCCAGCAGCCGAGGTTGGGGTTCGGAGACCCAGTACTTC. Translated, it gives CASSRGWGSETQYF.

The chain recombines TRBV5-4 with TRBJ1-1; 9 bases match TRBD1. The trim removed 4 bases at V and 1 base at J, leaving 8 bases unmatched. Germline values: CDR1 SGHNT, CDR2 YYREEE (reference sequence). The CDR3 is made up of 16 amino acids. The DNA of the CDR3 is TGTGCCAGCAGCCCTGGACAGGGGAGACCGAACACTGAAGCTTTCTTT. This gives the protein CASSPGQGRPNTEAFF.

Comments on this clone: Within the sample, other DNA sequences also encode this same CDR3. The J gene is TRBJ1-1, the V gene TRBV27; D remains unclear. With 2 bases removed from V and 2 bases from J, the gap between germline ends came to 6 bases. The CDR3 runs to 13 residues. Germline CDR1 and CDR2: MNHEY and SMNVEV (reference sequence). The DNA for the CDR3 is TGTGCCAGCAGTTTAGACCTTAACACTGAAGCTTTCTTT. Residues: CASSLDLNTEAFF.

CDR3 loop: CASKPPGQGYEQYF. In nucleotides, the CDR3 is TGTGCCAGCAAACCACCAGGACAGGGGTACGAGCAGTACTTC. The rearrangement joins TRBV6-5 to TRBJ2-7, with 9 nucleotides matching TRBD1. Germline-derived CDR1 and CDR2 are MNHEY and SVGAGI. The CDR3 totals 14 residues. Trimming cost V 7 bases and J 4 bases; bases outside gene matches: 8.

V usage is TRBV14 and J usage is TRBJ2-5; possible D gene TRBD2, 5 bases. The V and J ends lost 4 bases and 2 bases respectively, with 20 bases between them. The CDR3 consists of 17 residues. Germline V gives CDR1 SGHDN, CDR2 FVKESK. CDR3 coding DNA: TGTGCCAGCAGCCTACGATTTAACTCGGGAAGTCAAGAGACCCAGTACTTC. This codes for CASSLRFNSGSQETQYF. The entire variable domain, with the rest obtained from reference TRBV14 and TRBJ2-5, is as follows: EAGVTQFPSHSVIEKGQTVTLRCDPISGHDNLYWYRRVMGKEIKFLLHFVKESKQDESGMPNNRFLAERTGGTYSTLKVQPAELEDSGVYFCASSLRFNSGSQETQYFGPGTRLLVL.

This chain joins TRBV30 and TRBJ1-1; TRBD1 aligns across 11 bases. Trimming at V came to 5 bases and at J to 3 bases, leaving 5 bases not matched to a gene. CDR1 is GTSNPN and CDR2 is SVGIG in the germline V gene (reference sequence). The CDR3 spans 14 residues. The CDR3 DNA follows: TGTGCCTGGCTGGACAGGGGGCGAGACACTGAAGCTTTCTTT. Its protein product is CAWLDRGRDTEAFF.

The V gene is TRBV6-6, the J gene TRBJ1-4, with 7 bases lining up with TRBD1. V trimming: 4 bases; J trimming: 4 bases; junction bases outside the gene matches: 6. The CDR3 loop spans 15 amino acids. From germline, CDR1 is MNHNY and CDR2 SVGAGI (reference sequence). The CDR3 region has the DNA TGTGCCAGCAGTTGGGACAGTGAGGGTAATGAAAAACTGTTTTTT. Its protein is CASSWDSEGNEKLFF.

The rearrangement links TRBV25-1 to TRBJ2-2; 8 bases line up with TRBD1. Per the germline V gene, CDR1 is MGHDK and CDR2 is SYGVNS. V gave up 7 bases and J gave up 0 bases; unmatched junction bases: 1. CDR3 length: 14 amino acids. For the CDR3, the DNA is TGTGCCAGCATGGACAGGGCGAACACCGGGGAGCTGTTTTTT. Its translation is CASMDRANTGELFF.

The CDR3 spells CASSQGQDSWRYTF. The CDR3 DNA is TGCGCCAGCAGCCAAGGACAGGATTCTTGGCGTTACACCTTC. This chain connects TRBV4-3 to TRBJ1-2; perhaps TRBD1 as D (6 bases). V lost 1 base and J lost 11, with 17 bases in between. In germline, CDR1 is LGHNA, CDR2 YSLEER. CDR3 length: 14 residues.

In regard to this clone: This specimen includes other DNA sequences encoding the same CDR3. The chain joins TRBV9 to TRBJ2-5, with 7 bases matching TRBD2. The CDR3 sequence is 14 residues long. Germline CDR1 is SGDLS and CDR2 is YYNGEE. Losses at the gene ends were 1 base for V and 5 bases for J; bases not matched to a gene: 5. CDR3 in amino acids: CASSVQGGQETQYF. As DNA, the CDR3 is TGTGCCAGCAGCGTACAGGGAGGGCAGGAGACCCAGTACTTC.

The chain recombines TRBV7-9 with TRBJ2-1, with D perhaps TRBD2 (6 bases). Germline V gene sequence: CDR1 SEHNR, CDR2 FQNEAQ (reference sequence). CDR3 length equals 16 residues. The CDR3 region has the DNA TGTGTTGTGCCATTTCGGGGCGGGATGCCGGGCAATGAGCAGTTCTTC. Translating gives CVVPFRGGMPGNEQFF.

The chain carries TRBV27 and TRBJ2-7, with D maybe TRBD2 (6 bases). Germline V gives CDR1 MNHEY, CDR2 SMNVEV (reference sequence). This CDR3 contains 13 residues. Deletions cut 6 bases from V and 5 bases from J, with 14 bases between. The CDR3 region has the DNA TGTGCCAGCAGGCAAAACCGGGGGAACGAGCAGTACTTC. The encoded protein is CASRQNRGNEQYF.

The gene calls are TRBV7-3 and TRBJ2-7; tentatively, D is TRBD1 (6 bases). Germline V CDR1 and CDR2: SGHTA, FQGTGA. V gave up 5 bases and J gave up 5 bases, with 16 bases separating them. This CDR3 spans 14 amino acids. The CDR3 region has the DNA TGTGCCAGCAGCCTCTACAGGGATTCCCACGAGCAGTACTTC. The encoded protein is CASSLYRDSHEQYF.

Turning to this clone: The sample has other DNA sequences that encode this CDR3 too. The chain uses TRBV5-1 and TRBJ2-1; 10 bases agree with TRBD2. Germline V lookup: CDR1 SGHRS, CDR2 YFSETQ. V lost 4 bases to trimming and J lost 3 bases; unmatched junction nucleotides: 4. The CDR3 extends over 15 amino acids. DNA of the CDR3: TGCGCCAGCAGCCTAGGACTAGCGGACTACAATGAGCAGTTCTTC. Translation: CASSLGLADYNEQFF.

The chain employs TRBV10-3 and TRBJ1-1; 7 bases fit TRBD1. The CDR3 length is 12 residues. Germline V gene lookup returns CDR1 ENHRY and CDR2 SYGVKD. V gave up 10 bases and J gave up 3 bases; unmatched junction bases: 5. CDR3 sequence reads: CANTGVDTEAFF. DNA of the CDR3: TGTGCCAATACAGGGGTGGACACTGAAGCTTTCTTT.

V and J are TRBV6-6 and TRBJ2-7; the D is unclear. The CDR3 extends over 14 amino acids. Germline loops: CDR1 MNHNY, CDR2 SVGAGI (reference sequence). Trimming pared 7 bases from V and 3 bases from J, leaving 16 bases between. The CDR3 region is CASNYESGLYEQYF. In DNA, the CDR3 is TGTGCCAGCAACTACGAGTCCGGCCTCTACGAGCAGTACTTC.

The chain couples TRBV5-1 to TRBJ1-4; D uncertain. CDR3 length: 14 residues. CDR1 and CDR2 from the germline V gene are SGHRS and YFSETQ. The V end was cut by 0 bases, the J end by 4 bases, with 7 bases between. The CDR3 DNA sequence: TGCGCCAGCAGCTTGGATGGCCTTAATGAAAAACTGTTTTTT. Translated: CASSLDGLNEKLFF.

V and J are TRBV5-1 and TRBJ1-4; the D is unclear. V lost 0 bases and J lost 5, with 11 bases in between. The CDR3 consists of 15 residues. Germline lookup yields CDR1 SGHRS and CDR2 YFSETQ. This CDR3 reads CASSLGSAGNEKLFF. The CDR3 DNA reads as TGCGCCAGCAGCTTGGGATCAGCGGGGAATGAAAAACTGTTTTTT.

The rearrangement joins TRBV6-4 to TRBJ2-2; D call uncertain. V lost 7 bases and J 4 bases, leaving 16 bases between the germline ends. Per germline, CDR1 MRHNA and CDR2 SNTAGT. The CDR3 extends over 15 amino acids. The CDR3 loop reads CASKTEGVGTGELFF. The DNA of the CDR3 is TGTGCCAGCAAGACGGAAGGAGTAGGCACCGGGGAGCTGTTTTTT.

This clone was recorded a few times. At one boundary the junction diverges from the germline segment, which might be a read error. The J gene is TRBJ2-7, the V gene TRBV7-2; a possible D gene is TRBD1 (5 bases). Germline assignment: CDR1 SGHTA and CDR2 FQGNSA. The CDR3 consists of 14 residues. In DNA form, the CDR3 reads TGTGCCAGCAGCTTTAGGCAGGGCTCCGACGAGCAGTACTTC. Translating it yields CASSFRQGSDEQYF.

The rearrangement uses TRBV5-1 and TRBJ2-7; D is undetermined. The germline V gene encodes CDR1 SGHRS and CDR2 YFSETQ. The V end was cut by 6 bases, the J end by 0 bases, with 13 bases between. The CDR3 sequence is 14 residues long. For the CDR3, the DNA is TGCGCCAGCACCCTTCGCTCGAGCTCCTACGAGCAGTACTTC. It codes for CASTLRSSSYEQYF.

Regarding this clone: At the DNA level, this CDR3 is encoded by other sequences in the same sample as well. The V call is TRBV9, the J call TRBJ2-2; maybe TRBD1 (5 bases). CDR1 and CDR2 (germline): SGDLS, YYNGEE. V shed 1 base and J shed 1 base, with 8 bases lying between them. This CDR3 has 15 amino acids. The CDR3 nucleotides are TGTGCCAGCAGCGTAATCGGACAGAACACCGGGGAGCTGTTTTTT. Translated, it gives CASSVIGQNTGELFF.

Here the CDR3 reads CASSQQPTPSYEQYF. The CDR3 DNA follows: TGTGCCAGCAGCCAACAGCCTACGCCTTCCTACGAGCAGTACTTC. The chain combines TRBV28 with TRBJ2-7; D is unresolved. This CDR3 has 15 residues. Deletions cut 6 bases from V and 1 base from J, with 16 bases between. Germline loops: CDR1 MDHEN, CDR2 SYDVKM. Together with reference TRBV28 and TRBJ2-7, the CDR3 gives the full variable domain: DVKVTQSSRYLVKRTGEKVFLECVQDMDHENMFWYRQDPGLGLRLIYFSYDVKMKEKGDIPEGYSVSREKKERFSLILESASTNQTSMYLCASSQQPTPSYEQYFGPGTRLTVT.

This chain connects TRBV28 to TRBJ1-5; D is possibly TRBD1 (6 bases). CDR1 and CDR2 from the germline V gene are MDHEN and SYDVKM. The CDR3 sequence is 15 residues long. Deletions cut 3 bases from V and 5 bases from J, with 14 bases between. The CDR3 is CASSFSPGAYQPQHF. CDR3 nucleotides: TGTGCCAGCAGTTTTTCACCGGGGGCCTATCAGCCCCAGCATTTT.

The V gene is TRBV4-3, the J gene TRBJ1-4; weak D call: TRBD1 (6 bases). This CDR3 comprises 16 residues. V lost 1 base and J 5 bases, leaving 14 bases between the germline ends. CDR1 is LGHNA and CDR2 is YSLEER in the germline V gene. The CDR3 region has the DNA TGCGCCAGCAGCCAAGTGGCCGCCAGGGGAAATGAAAAACTGTTTTTT. Its translation: CASSQVAARGNEKLFF.

V is TRBV5-1 and J is TRBJ1-2; TRBD1 might be the D (5 bases). Trimming took 0 bases from V and 4 from J, leaving 13 bases between them. CDR3 length: 15 amino acids. Germline-derived CDR1 and CDR2 are SGHRS and YFSETQ. As DNA, the CDR3 is TGCGCCAGCAGCTTGGAAGGCAGGGCCACCTATGGCTACACCTTC. Its protein product is CASSLEGRATYGYTF.